This paragraph reports one T cell receptor beta chain. This clonotype appeared a few times. Its antigen target is currently unknown. Qualities for individual bases were not recorded, and no much larger clone is one base off. CDR3 length: 15 amino acids, cysteine to phenylalanine. Only the CDR3 DNA stays, 45 bases, in frame from base 1. The germline V gene (reference sequence) gives CDR1 as LNHDA and CDR2 as SQIVND. V was cut back by 3 bases and J by 8 bases, leaving a gap of 19 bases between them. The data were obtained in a study of regulatory T cells in long-lasting Graves disease (dated by TCRdb to the early 2020s). For context, the study as a whole: Antithyroid drugs had been taken for less than 3 months by newly diagnosed Graves' disease patients. The study was registered as a clinical trial and conducted in China. A total of around 35 samples underwent TCR sequencing: about 13 from persistent and about 20 from newly diagnosed Graves' disease patients. This study used TCR sequencing and RNA sequencing of peripheral blood to compare persistent Graves' disease patients against newly diagnosed Graves' disease patients.

The research as a whole found: Compared with newly diagnosed patients, persistent Graves' disease patients had lower TCR Shannon entropy and fewer highly expanded clones, which suggests clonal expansion. Preferential use of TRBV28, TRBJ1-2 and TRBJ2-5 was observed in persistent disease, whereas TRBV20-1 and TRBJ2-1 were favored in newly diagnosed disease. Only the TCR beta chain was sequenced and analyzed. As a limitation, the authors acknowledged that the small sample size may reduce accuracy. A larger number of public clonotypes was shared among persistent patients (approximately 3,000) than among newly diagnosed patients (around 870). Only peripheral blood was studied, because thyroid tissue, the primary lesion, was inaccessible.

The protocol used for the library was multiplex PCR. These reads were obtained on an Illumina HiSeq 4000. CDR3 regions were amplified by Arm-PCR with iRepertoire HTBI primers to construct TCR beta libraries. Before sequencing, the PCR products went through gel purification. The authors' analysis ran thus. Gene usage analysis of CDR3 amino acid clonotypes relied on the 60 or so TRBV and 13 to 15 TRBJ segments identified across samples. Filtered high-quality paired reads were merged into contigs using COPE and FqMerger. BLAST was used to align contigs to the IMGT TRBV, TRBD and TRBJ reference genes, and CDR3 was defined following IMGT. Clonotypes above 0.1% frequency were classified as highly expanded clones. Shannon entropy was used to measure repertoire diversity, and the Gini coefficient was used to measure V-J evenness. Clonotypes shared by more than one individual were considered public. The public sequencing data were trimmed at Q25 with fastp and processed into clonotypes with MiXCR by TCRdb, which kept only in-frame beta chains. Here each entry gathers all rows of one CDR3 protein and keeps the most common genes and DNA. In this record, the V and J calls reflect TCRdb's handling and not the investigators' own analysis. In this sample the table shows roughly 520,000 distinct CDR3 sequences, around 12% of which occur a single time. Clones ranked in the top ten supply roughly 8.9% of the sample.

The sample's time point label, decoded: newly diagnosed GD, antithyroid drugs for less than 3 months. For both TCR sequencing and RNA sequencing, RNA was extracted from PBMCs in TRIzol. The diagnosis of Graves' disease was made according to American Thyroid Association guidelines. Patients were recruited from an endocrinology department in Xi'an, China. Each patient gave about 10 milliliters of peripheral blood, collected in an EDTA anticoagulant tube. PBMCs were isolated by Ficoll Paque Plus density gradient separation without further T cell sorting. RNA quality was checked with an Agilent 2100 Bioanalyzer and agarose gel, and concentration with a NanoDrop 2000. The same sample was also studied in work on T cells in Graves' hyperthyroidism and ophthalmopathy. The second publication reports: Stable Graves' hyperthyroidism was defined as no progression to ophthalmopathy during 18 months of follow-up. The hyperthyroidism patients were between 18 and 65 years old and newly diagnosed, with a disease duration of less than 2 months. Any patient with an uncontrolled infection, another autoimmune disease, pregnancy or lactation was excluded. Diagnoses were based on clinical symptoms, serum thyroxine and TRAb, thyroid ultrasound and orbital computed tomography. For the first round of RT-PCR on the TCR CDR3, the HTBI primer set was used together with the Qiagen OneStep RT-PCR kit. Blood samples also contained most of the expanded thyroid clonotypes (frequency above 0.001), which suggests that blood repertoires may reflect thyroid immune responses. In cross-validation, a model built on a 13 V-J signature told ophthalmopathy apart from stable hyperthyroidism with 87.88% sensitivity and approximately 84% specificity, and in testing the same model reached 80%/75%. During validation, the model predicted progression to ophthalmopathy a median of roughly 7.1 months ahead of onset, with more than 55% sensitivity and 72.22% specificity. To identify TCR V-J signatures that set the groups apart, the researchers used a discovery cohort of about a hundred patients, made up of under 50 with Graves' ophthalmopathy and about 59 with stable Graves' hyperthyroidism. Whether ophthalmopathy could be predicted prospectively was tested in an independent validation cohort made up of 18 to 20 hyperthyroidism patients plus 17 patients who later progressed to ophthalmopathy. The 100 discovery patients were randomly split 7:3 into training and test sets. In over five Graves' hyperthyroidism patients, the study also compared T-cell repertoires from thyroid tissue with T-cell repertoires from blood. Once sampling was done, hyperthyroidism patients were given methimazole at a starting dose of 30 mg daily, whereas ophthalmopathy patients were given high-dose intravenous methylprednisolone. Libraries were constructed in a second round of multiplex PCR, after which size selection and purification were carried out. Sequencing of the libraries was done on an Illumina HiSeq2000 using paired-end 100 bp reads. SOAPnuke was used to process the raw data, removing reads that contained adapters or uncalled bases, had a mean Phred below 15, or lacked an exact match to the constant primer or identifier. COPE v1.2.5 was used to merge high-quality paired reads, and clonotypes were defined as unique nucleotide sequences. Clonotypes were aligned to IMGT TRBV, TRBD and TRBJ reference segments using MiTCR v1.1. Analysis was restricted to V-J combinations with a frequency above 0.0001, which covered roughly 99% of repertoires. The TCS score was defined as the ratio of F50 (clonal expansion) to E x V (chaos), calculated using BLOSUM62-based TCRdist between CDR3 peptides within each V-J. Welch's t-statistics and random forest reduced 500 to 650 V-J features to under 15, which were used in a naive Bayes classifier (R e1071). Sample size was not statistically predetermined, and blinding of investigators to group allocation was not performed. The paper describes TCR Vbeta CDR3 sequencing of 120 to 150 peripheral blood samples, made up of 43 ophthalmopathy patients, around 73 hyperthyroidism patients and roughly 17 progressor patients.

The material sequenced was peripheral blood mononuclear cells (PBMCs), taken at new diagnosis, from a patient treated with antithyroid drugs. Recombination connected TRBV19 to TRBJ1-2; TRBD1 is a weak D gene call, 6 bases matching. The clonotype originates from a woman in her thirties with Graves disease. Donor details come from another sample of the same person, matched by shared clones. The CDR3: CASSISGGGTYGYTF. The DNA reads as follows: TGTGCCAGTAGTATTTCGGGAGGAGGGACATACGGCTACACCTTC.